These 26 T cell receptor beta chains came from one sample sequenced in a study of CD8 T cells in ankylosing spondylitis. TCRdb redid the calling of the 5' RACE reads with MiXCR, one entry per CDR3 protein. Of over 100,000 distinct CDR3 sequences in the sample, roughly 7.3% were seen once. The sequenced material came from blood, either unsorted or a sorted T cell fraction (not recorded which). The receptors originated from a male donor with ankylosing spondylitis or in good health (not recorded which).

This clonotype was counted at least ten times. The chain joins TRBV20-1 to TRBJ2-3; 10 bases align to TRBD2. Unmatched junction bases numbered 5, after V lost 3 bases and J lost 2 bases. This CDR3 spans 15 amino acids. From germline, CDR1 is DFQATT and CDR2 SNEGSKA (reference sequence). CDR3 DNA sequence: TGCAGTGCTAGCTTAGCGGGAGGCCACACAGATACGCAGTATTTT. Protein product: CSASLAGGHTDTQYF.

This clonotype was picked up many times. This chain connects TRBV20-1 to TRBJ2-3, with D perhaps matching TRBD2 (6 bases). The CDR3 sequence is 12 residues long. Trimming shortened V by 5 bases and J by 5 bases, and 11 bases separated the two germline ends. Germline V gives CDR1 DFQATT, CDR2 SNEGSKA (reference sequence). CDR3 sequence (DNA): TGCAGTGCTCTGGGACTCGAAGATACGCAGTATTTT. Amino acids: CSALGLEDTQYF.

This clonotype was seen repeatedly, ten times or more. The rearrangement joins TRBV21-1 to TRBJ2-3; the table's D gene call, TRBD2, was not cross checked with the DNA. TRBV21-1 is an annotated pseudogene. The CDR3 runs 18 residues. The CDR3 here is CASSEDPGTSGQEDTQYF. As DNA, the CDR3 is TGTGCCAGCAGCGAGGACCCCGGGACTAGCGGGCAGGAAGATACGCAGTATTTT.

This clonotype was detected ten times or more. The genes are TRBV20-1 and TRBJ2-2; D tentatively reads TRBD1 or TRBD2 (5 bases each). V shed 6 bases and J shed 6 bases, with 17 bases lying between them. This CDR3 contains 14 residues. Germline assignment: CDR1 DFQATT and CDR2 SNEGSKA (reference sequence). The CDR3 loop reads CSARRPPGPGELFF. The CDR3 DNA reads TGCAGTGCCCGGCGCCCCCCGGGGCCCGGGGAGCTGTTTTTT.

This clonotype was observed a handful of times. The CDR3 nucleotides read TGCAGCGTTGAAGGCAGGGGCTACGAGCAGTACTTC. The encoded protein is CSVEGRGYEQYF. The chain uses TRBV29-1 and TRBJ2-7; weak D call: TRBD1 (6 bases). Germline CDR1 is SQVTM and CDR2 is ANQGSEA. V lost 1 base and J 3 bases, leaving 7 bases between the germline ends. The CDR3 totals 12 residues.

This clonotype was counted at least ten times. J is TRBJ1-3 and V is TRBV7-8, with D possibly matching TRBD1 (5 bases). The CDR3 extends over 12 amino acids. Trimming left V 5 bases short and J 10 bases short, with 12 bases between. Germline-derived CDR1 and CDR2 are SGHVS and FQNEAQ. The CDR3 nucleotides are TGTGCCAGCAGCACGCACGGGGGAACCATATATTTT. It is translated as CASSTHGGTIYF.

In its sample, this clonotype was seen a few times. V usage is TRBV5-1 and J usage is TRBJ2-7; D unclear. Germline lookup yields CDR1 SGHRS and CDR2 YFSETQ. CDR3 size: 14 residues. With 0 bases removed from V and 5 bases from J, the gap between germline ends came to 12 bases. The CDR3 bases are TGCGCCAGCAGCTTGGGCGTGATGTTAGACGAGCAGTACTTC. Its protein is CASSLGVMLDEQYF.

In its sample, this clonotype was seen many times. The J gene is TRBJ2-1, the V gene TRBV20-1; 9 positions agree with TRBD2. V dropped 1 base and J dropped 0; count of bases not matched to a gene: 4. The CDR3 has 16 amino acids. Per the germline V gene, CDR1 is DFQATT and CDR2 is SNEGSKA (reference sequence). The CDR3 DNA sequence: TGCAGTGCTAGAGCCAGCGGGGGGTACTCCTACAATGAGCAGTTCTTC. Encoded protein: CSARASGGYSYNEQFF.

This clonotype was detected ten times or more. The genes are TRBV27 and TRBJ1-1; D remains ambiguous. Trimming shortened V by 2 bases and J by 5 bases, and 18 bases separated the two germline ends. This CDR3 has 16 amino acids. CDR1 and CDR2 (germline): MNHEY, SMNVEV (reference sequence). The CDR3 loop reads CASSLRSSGPATEAFF. CDR3 sequence (DNA): TGTGCCAGCAGTTTACGCTCCTCCGGGCCTGCAACTGAAGCTTTCTTT.

This clonotype was observed at least ten times. The chain employs TRBV5-1 and TRBJ1-2; TRBD1 matches at 7 bases. Trimming at V came to 0 bases and at J to 8 bases, leaving 10 bases not matched to a gene. CDR1 SGHRS and CDR2 YFSETQ come from the germline V gene. The CDR3 loop spans 15 amino acids. This CDR3 reads CASSLGQGRLGGYTF. For the CDR3, the DNA is TGCGCCAGCAGCTTGGGACAGGGCCGGCTAGGGGGCTACACCTTC.

This clonotype was seen repeatedly, ten times or more. The rearrangement links TRBV28 to TRBJ1-3; D possibly corresponds to TRBD1 (5 bases). Germline CDR1 reads MDHEN; CDR2 reads SYDVKM. V lost 2 bases to trimming and J lost 0 bases, with 8 bases between them. This CDR3 contains 15 residues. CDR3 coding DNA: TGTGCCAGCAGTTTAGGGGGTCTCTCTGGAAACACCATATATTTT. Amino acids: CASSLGGLSGNTIYF. Full variable domain (remainder filled in from reference TRBV28 and TRBJ1-3): DVKVTQSSRYLVKRTGEKVFLECVQDMDHENMFWYRQDPGLGLRLIYFSYDVKMKEKGDIPEGYSVSREKKERFSLILESASTNQTSMYLCASSLGGLSGNTIYFGEGSWLTVV.

This clonotype was seen repeatedly, ten times or more. V and J are TRBV28 and TRBJ1-5; D ambiguous. Per the germline V gene, CDR1 is MDHEN and CDR2 is SYDVKM. The CDR3 length is 13 residues. The germline V and J ends were trimmed by 6 bases and 0 bases, with 6 bases remaining between them. As DNA, the CDR3 is TGTGCCAGCAGAATAAATAGCAATCAGCCCCAGCATTTT. This translates into CASRINSNQPQHF.

This clonotype was counted a few times. The rearrangement uses TRBV20-1 and TRBJ1-2, with TRBD1 as a possible D gene (5 bases). Trimming pared 1 base from V and 3 bases from J, leaving 18 bases between. Germline values: CDR1 DFQATT, CDR2 SNEGSKA (reference sequence). This CDR3 has 16 amino acids. CDR3 nucleotides: TGCAGTGCTAGAGTTGTTAGGTTAGGGGTGGACTATGGCTACACCTTC. Amino acids: CSARVVRLGVDYGYTF.

Many counts were recorded for this clonotype. The chain joins TRBV7-8 to TRBJ2-7, with D unresolved. The CDR3 sequence is 13 residues long. V was trimmed by 1 base and J by 7 bases, leaving 11 bases between them. Germline V gives CDR1 SGHVS, CDR2 FQNEAQ. CDR3 nucleotide sequence: TGTGCCAGCAGCTTAGTTAGGACGACGGAGCAGTACTTC. Its translation: CASSLVRTTEQYF.

Ten or more counts support this clonotype. This chain connects TRBV12-3 or TRBV12-4 to TRBJ2-1, with 16 bases that match TRBD2. The CDR3 contains 15 residues. The V and J ends lost 6 bases and 8 bases, in that order; junction bases with no gene match: 4. The DNA for the CDR3 is TGTGCCAGCAGGCCCGGGACTAGCGGGAGGGATGAGCAGTTCTTC. This codes for CASRPGTSGRDEQFF.

This clonotype was recorded many times. The V gene is TRBV7-2, the J gene TRBJ2-1, with 8 bases that match TRBD2. CDR3 length equals 14 residues. Germline-derived CDR1 and CDR2 are SGHTA and FQGNSA. Trimming at V came to 9 bases and at J to 1 base, leaving 5 bases not matched to a gene. The CDR3 reads CASEAGESYNEQFF. CDR3 sequence (DNA): TGTGCCAGTGAAGCGGGAGAGTCCTACAATGAGCAGTTCTTC.

This clonotype has ten or more counts. This chain uses TRBV28 with TRBJ2-4; 8 bases line up with TRBD1. Germline loops: CDR1 MDHEN, CDR2 SYDVKM. The J segment lost 4 bases and the V segment lost 1 base, leaving 3 bases of the junction unmatched. The CDR3 is made up of 15 amino acids. CDR3 sequence (DNA): TGTGCCAGCAGTTTATACGACAGGGGTAAAAACATTCAGTACTTC. Translating gives CASSLYDRGKNIQYF.

This clonotype has just a few counts. A much more abundant neighbour one base away suggests this may be a read error. This sequence joins TRBV20-1 and TRBJ1-3; D is undetermined. The CDR3 runs 16 residues. Germline V lookup: CDR1 DFQATT, CDR2 SNEGSKA (reference sequence). For the CDR3, the DNA is TGCAGTGCTAGAGCCCTGCCAGGAGTCTCTGGAACCACCATATATTTT. As protein: CSARALPGVSGTTIYF.

This clonotype was recorded many times. The V gene is TRBV28, the J gene TRBJ2-5; D possibly uses TRBD1 or TRBD2 (7 bases each). CDR3 length: 13 amino acids. Germline loops: CDR1 MDHEN, CDR2 SYDVKM. The ends were cut back, 10 bases at V and 2 bases at J, with 14 bases in the middle. The CDR3 DNA is TGTGCCACCAGCGGGACAGCTCAAGAGACCCAGTACTTC. Protein product: CATSGTAQETQYF.

In its sample, this clonotype was seen many times. The CDR3: CASSPPVPRAGYTF. CDR3 DNA sequence: TGTGCCAGCAGTCCACCCGTACCCCGAGCGGGCTACACCTTC. The chain carries TRBV25-1 and TRBJ1-2; D is unresolved. CDR3 size: 14 residues. Germline V gene sequence: CDR1 MGHDK, CDR2 SYGVNS. V dropped 5 bases and J dropped 8 bases, with 18 bases sitting between them.

This clonotype came up many times. The chain combines TRBV3-1 with TRBJ2-2; the match to TRBD1 covers 10 bases. J gave up 4 bases and V 7 bases, and 3 bases lay outside the gene matches. This CDR3 contains 14 residues. CDR1 and CDR2 from the germline V gene are LGHDT and YNNKEL (reference sequence). The CDR3 sequence is CASMGQGSTGELFF. The CDR3 DNA sequence: TGTGCCAGCATGGGACAGGGGTCCACCGGGGAGCTGTTTTTT.

This clonotype was picked up many times. The chain employs TRBV29-1 and TRBJ2-7; 9 positions agree with TRBD1. From germline, CDR1 is SQVTM and CDR2 ANQGSEA. V lost 6 bases and J lost 5; bases outside the gene matches: 8. This CDR3 comprises 13 residues. CDR3 in DNA: TGCAGCGTAGGCGCGGGACAGGGCCACGAGCAGTACTTC. Protein: CSVGAGQGHEQYF.

The chain uses TRBV18 and TRBJ2-7; possible D gene TRBD2, 5 bases. Deletions cut 0 bases from V and 7 bases from J, with 7 bases between. This CDR3 has 12 residues. Per germline, CDR1 KGHSH and CDR2 LQKENI. The CDR3 nucleotides are TGTGCCAGCTCACCACCGACGGGGGAGCAGTACTTC. Translating it yields CASSPPTGEQYF.

The chain combines TRBV3-1 with TRBJ2-5; D possibly corresponds to TRBD2 (5 bases). In germline, CDR1 is LGHDT, CDR2 YNNKEL (reference sequence). Trimming removed 4 bases at V and 5 bases at J, with 14 bases between. The CDR3 sequence is 14 residues long. Here the CDR3 reads CASSLSAGEETQYF. The DNA for the CDR3 is TGTGCCAGCAGCCTTTCCGCCGGGGAGGAGACCCAGTACTTC.

Many counts were recorded for this clonotype. This chain joins TRBV14 and TRBJ2-7; possibly TRBD2 for D (5 bases). The CDR3 has 14 residues. Germline V gene sequence: CDR1 SGHDN, CDR2 FVKESK. The ends were cut back, 0 bases at V and 8 bases at J, with 14 bases in the middle. The DNA for the CDR3 is TGTGCCAGCAGCCAAGACGGGGTGGTCGGGAAGCAGTACTTC. This translates into CASSQDGVVGKQYF.

This clonotype was seen at least ten times. This chain connects TRBV5-1 to TRBJ2-1; no clear D. The CDR3 has 14 amino acids. CDR1 is SGHRS, CDR2 YFSETQ, per germline. The V gene lost 1 base and the J gene lost 3 bases, with 8 bases spanning the gap. The CDR3 loop is CASSLFADYNEQFF. The CDR3 DNA reads as TGCGCCAGCAGCTTGTTTGCCGACTACAATGAGCAGTTCTTC.